The clone carrying this TCR beta chain came up many times. Its target is unknown. The sample belongs to a study of T-cell memory formation after mild COVID-19. Study outcomes and limitations: Clones contracting over day 15 to 85 were CD4/CD8 balanced, with later expanders leaning CD4+. Confirmation was lacking for SARS-CoV-2 specificity of second-wave clones that peaked on day 37. Prior to infection, memory already included some responding clones, suggesting cross-reactive memory joined.

TCRdb fed the 5' RACE reads into MiXCR, producing one record per CDR3 protein. This sample has some 29,000 distinct CDR3 sequences, with roughly 16% found just once. The CDR3 is 16 amino acids. From germline, CDR1 is SGHTA and CDR2 FQGNSA. With V trimmed by 1 base and J by 9 bases, 10 bases remained unmatched. The clonotype originates from an adult who had mild COVID-19 (a few samples of this study predate the infection). Cell type and time point are not known. The chain joins TRBV7-2 to TRBJ2-3, with TRBD2 matching over 10 bases. The sample was PBMCs or a T cell subset sorted from them (not recorded which). The DNA for the CDR3 is TGTGCCAGCAGCTTAGGATCTAGCGGGGGCGGGAACACGCAGTATTTT. It is translated as CASSLGSSGGGNTQYF.